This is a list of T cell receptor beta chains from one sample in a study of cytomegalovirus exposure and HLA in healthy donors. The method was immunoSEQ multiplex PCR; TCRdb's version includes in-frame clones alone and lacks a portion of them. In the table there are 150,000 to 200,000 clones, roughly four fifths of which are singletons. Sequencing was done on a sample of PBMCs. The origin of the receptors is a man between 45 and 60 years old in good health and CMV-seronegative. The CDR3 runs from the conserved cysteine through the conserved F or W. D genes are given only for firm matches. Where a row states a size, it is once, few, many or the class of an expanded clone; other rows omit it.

CDR3 DNA: TGTGCCAGCTCACGGCCAAACAGGGGATTCACAGATACGCAGTATTTT; CDR3 protein: CASSRPNRGFTDTQYF; J gene: TRBJ2-3; CDR3 length: 16; V gene: TRBV18; D gene: TRBD1; clone size: NA
CDR3 DNA: TGTGCCAGCAGAACGACCAGCGACCCCCTGGGCTACACCTTC; CDR3 protein: CASRTTSDPLGYTF; J gene: TRBJ1-2; CDR3 length: 14; V gene: TRBV28; D gene: NA; clone size: NA
CDR3 DNA: TGTGCCAGCGCCCCTCGACTCGCTACGGGGTACGAGCAGTACTTC; CDR3 protein: CASAPRLATGYEQYF; J gene: TRBJ2-7; CDR3 length: 15; V gene: TRBV25-1; D gene: NA; clone size: NA
CDR3 DNA: TGCAGCGCCAAACAGGGTATCCAAAACATTCAGTACTTC; CDR3 protein: CSAKQGIQNIQYF; J gene: TRBJ2-4; CDR3 length: 13; V gene: TRBV29-1; D gene: NA; clone size: NA
CDR3 DNA: TGTGCCAGCAGCTTATCCGAAGCGGGGGCCTACGAGCAGTACTTC; CDR3 protein: CASSLSEAGAYEQYF; J gene: TRBJ2-7; CDR3 length: 15; V gene: TRBV13; D gene: TRBD2; clone size: once
CDR3 DNA: TGTGCCAGCAGTGAAGCAGGGGGCCGATCGGGACTAGCTGTGAATGAGCAGTTCTTC; CDR3 protein: CASSEAGGRSGLAVNEQFF; J gene: TRBJ2-1; CDR3 length: 19; V gene: TRBV6-1; D gene: TRBD2; clone size: few
CDR3 DNA: TGTGCCTGGACAGGGGGCCCTAATGAAAAACTGTTTTTT; CDR3 protein: CAWTGGPNEKLFF; J gene: TRBJ1-4; CDR3 length: 13; V gene: TRBV30; D gene: TRBD1; clone size: NA
CDR3 DNA: TGTGCCAGCAGCTTAGCGGAGGGCAGAATCTATGGCTACACCTTC; CDR3 protein: CASSLAEGRIYGYTF; J gene: TRBJ1-2; CDR3 length: 15; V gene: TRBV7-9; D gene: NA; clone size: NA
CDR3 DNA: TGTGCCAGCAGCTTAGGGCACCGGGGTGAGACCCAGTACTTC; CDR3 protein: CASSLGHRGETQYF; J gene: TRBJ2-5; CDR3 length: 14; V gene: TRBV7-6; D gene: NA; clone size: NA
CDR3 DNA: TGTGCCAGCAGCTTAAAGGGGGGGATCTACACTGAAGCTTTCTTT; CDR3 protein: CASSLKGGIYTEAFF; J gene: TRBJ1-1; CDR3 length: 15; V gene: TRBV7-8; D gene: NA; clone size: once
CDR3 DNA: TGTGCCAGCTCACGATCCGAGTCAGATACGCAGTATTTT; CDR3 protein: CASSRSESDTQYF; J gene: TRBJ2-3; CDR3 length: 13; V gene: TRBV18; D gene: NA; clone size: NA
CDR3 DNA: TGTGCCAGCAGCTTAGCAGGGGCCGAAATAACTAACTATGGCTACACCTTC; CDR3 protein: CASSLAGAEITNYGYTF; J gene: TRBJ1-2; CDR3 length: 17; V gene: TRBV7-6; D gene: NA; clone size: NA
CDR3 DNA: TGTGCCAGCAGCTTACAACTAGCGGGATATACCGTTGTATACGAGCAGTACTTC; CDR3 protein: CASSLQLAGYTVVYEQYF; J gene: TRBJ2-7; CDR3 length: 18; V gene: TRBV11-2; D gene: TRBD2; clone size: NA
CDR3 DNA: TGCGCCAGCAGAATCCTAGGCGGGAGCTACAATGAGCAGTTCTTC; CDR3 protein: CASRILGGSYNEQFF; J gene: TRBJ2-1; CDR3 length: 15; V gene: TRBV5-1; D gene: TRBD2; clone size: NA
CDR3 DNA: TGTGCCAGCAGCAAACAGGGGCTAGGATCCTATGGCTACACCTTC; CDR3 protein: CASSKQGLGSYGYTF; J gene: TRBJ1-2; CDR3 length: 15; V gene: TRBV21-1; D gene: NA; clone size: NA
CDR3 DNA: TGTGCCAGCAGCTTACTGGGAGGGGTTCCAAATGAGCAGTTCTTC; CDR3 protein: CASSLLGGVPNEQFF; J gene: TRBJ2-1; CDR3 length: 15; V gene: TRBV11-3; D gene: TRBD2; clone size: NA
CDR3 DNA: TGTGCCAGTAGTACCCCCGCCAGGAACACTGAAGCTTTCTTT; CDR3 protein: CASSTPARNTEAFF; J gene: TRBJ1-1; CDR3 length: 14; V gene: TRBV19; D gene: NA; clone size: NA
CDR3 DNA: TGTGCCAGCAGCCAGTACACAGATACGCAGTATTTT; CDR3 protein: CASSQYTDTQYF; J gene: TRBJ2-3; CDR3 length: 12; V gene: TRBV7-6; D gene: NA; clone size: NA
CDR3 DNA: TGTGCCAGCAGTGAGGAGAGCGGGGGTACAGCCTACGAGCAGTACTTC; CDR3 protein: CASSEESGGTAYEQYF; J gene: TRBJ2-7; CDR3 length: 16; V gene: TRBV11-2; D gene: TRBD2; clone size: NA
CDR3 DNA: TGTGCCAGCAGCGTAGGGGTGAGGGACACCGGGGAGCTGTTTTTT; CDR3 protein: CASSVGVRDTGELFF; J gene: TRBJ2-2; CDR3 length: 15; V gene: TRBV9; D gene: NA; clone size: NA
CDR3 DNA: TGTGCCAGCACCCAATTCGTGGGGGGGGTAGGTTCTGGTGAGCAGTTCTTC; CDR3 protein: CASTQFVGGVGSGEQFF; J gene: TRBJ2-1; CDR3 length: 17; V gene: TRBV7-9; D gene: TRBD2; clone size: NA
CDR3 DNA: TGTGCCAGCAGTTCCGGTATCTACAATGAGCAGTTCTTC; CDR3 protein: CASSSGIYNEQFF; J gene: TRBJ2-1; CDR3 length: 13; V gene: TRBV28; D gene: NA; clone size: NA
CDR3 DNA: TGTGCCAGCAGTCAGACTAGCGCCGAGACCCAGTACTTC; CDR3 protein: CASSQTSAETQYF; J gene: TRBJ2-5; CDR3 length: 13; V gene: TRBV2; D gene: TRBD2; clone size: NA
CDR3 DNA: TGTGCCAGCAGCCCGACAGGGGCTGGGGCCAACGTCCTGACTTTC; CDR3 protein: CASSPTGAGANVLTF; J gene: TRBJ2-6; CDR3 length: 15; V gene: TRBV7-2; D gene: TRBD1; clone size: NA
CDR3 DNA: TGTGCCAGCAGTTTCGCGGGACTAGCGTCAGATACGCAGTATTTT; CDR3 protein: CASSFAGLASDTQYF; J gene: TRBJ2-3; CDR3 length: 15; V gene: TRBV6-5; D gene: TRBD2; clone size: few
CDR3 DNA: TGTGCCAGCAGTCCCGGGACAGGGAGTTATGAAAAACTGTTTTTT; CDR3 protein: CASSPGTGSYEKLFF; J gene: TRBJ1-4; CDR3 length: 15; V gene: TRBV6-5; D gene: TRBD1; clone size: NA
CDR3 DNA: TGTGCCAGCAGCGTAAGAATAGCGGGATCAAGTGATGAGCAGTTCTTC; CDR3 protein: CASSVRIAGSSDEQFF; J gene: TRBJ2-1; CDR3 length: 16; V gene: TRBV9; D gene: TRBD2; clone size: once
CDR3 DNA: TGTGCCAGCTCCACGTCAGGGGGGAGAGGCACAGATACGCAGTATTTT; CDR3 protein: CASSTSGGRGTDTQYF; J gene: TRBJ2-3; CDR3 length: 16; V gene: TRBV18; D gene: NA; clone size: NA
CDR3 DNA: TGTGCCAGCAGTTCGCCTTCTAGCAGCCAAGAGACCCAGTACTTC; CDR3 protein: CASSSPSSSQETQYF; J gene: TRBJ2-5; CDR3 length: 15; V gene: TRBV28; D gene: NA; clone size: NA
CDR3 DNA: TGTGCCAGCAGTGACGAACTAGAAAACATTCAGTACTTC; CDR3 protein: CASSDELENIQYF; J gene: TRBJ2-4; CDR3 length: 13; V gene: TRBV25-1; D gene: NA; clone size: NA
CDR3 DNA: TGTGCCAGCAGGAGTAGGGGGAACACCGGGGAGCTGTTTTTT; CDR3 protein: CASRSRGNTGELFF; J gene: TRBJ2-2; CDR3 length: 14; V gene: TRBV7-6; D gene: NA; clone size: NA
CDR3 DNA: TGCGCCAGCAGCTTGGGATGGGGAGTCGACCAAGAGACCCAGTACTTC; CDR3 protein: CASSLGWGVDQETQYF; J gene: TRBJ2-5; CDR3 length: 16; V gene: TRBV5-1; D gene: NA; clone size: NA
CDR3 DNA: TGTGCCAGCAGCTTAGGGACAGGGACCTCCGGGGCCAACGTCCTGACTTTC; CDR3 protein: CASSLGTGTSGANVLTF; J gene: TRBJ2-6; CDR3 length: 17; V gene: TRBV7-9; D gene: TRBD1; clone size: NA
CDR3 DNA: TGTGCCAGCACCCTGACCGGGAAAACCTACGAGCAGTACTTC; CDR3 protein: CASTLTGKTYEQYF; J gene: TRBJ2-7; CDR3 length: 14; V gene: TRBV6-6; D gene: NA; clone size: NA
CDR3 DNA: TGTGCCAGCAGCTTGCGACAGGGGGATGGAAACACCATATATTTT; CDR3 protein: CASSLRQGDGNTIYF; J gene: TRBJ1-3; CDR3 length: 15; V gene: TRBV5-5; D gene: TRBD1; clone size: NA
CDR3 DNA: TGCGCCAGCAGCTTGGCCAGGGGTTCACCTGGCGAGCAGTACTTC; CDR3 protein: CASSLARGSPGEQYF; J gene: TRBJ2-7; CDR3 length: 15; V gene: TRBV5-1; D gene: NA; clone size: NA
CDR3 DNA: TGTGCCACCAGCACCACCCAGGGGGAGGAAGATCAGCCCCAGCATTTT; CDR3 protein: CATSTTQGEEDQPQHF; J gene: TRBJ1-5; CDR3 length: 16; V gene: TRBV15; D gene: TRBD1; clone size: NA
CDR3 DNA: TGCGCCAGCAGCCAAGCGGCCGGGGTGAGGTATGAGCAGTTCTTC; CDR3 protein: CASSQAAGVRYEQFF; J gene: TRBJ2-1; CDR3 length: 15; V gene: TRBV4-3; D gene: NA; clone size: NA
CDR3 DNA: TGCGCCAGCAGCCTATGGACTCAGAAAAACTATGGCTACACCTTC; CDR3 protein: CASSLWTQKNYGYTF; J gene: TRBJ1-2; CDR3 length: 15; V gene: TRBV4-3; D gene: NA; clone size: few
CDR3 DNA: TGTGCCAGCAGCGTGGGACTAGCGGGAGGAAGCTCCTACGAGCAGTACTTC; CDR3 protein: CASSVGLAGGSSYEQYF; J gene: TRBJ2-7; CDR3 length: 17; V gene: TRBV9; D gene: TRBD2; clone size: NA
CDR3 DNA: TGTGCCAGCAGTTTGGACAGGTTGGAGTACTGGAATTTT; CDR3 protein: CASSLDRLEYWNF; J gene: TRBJ1-5; CDR3 length: 13; V gene: TRBV28; D gene: TRBD1; clone size: NA
CDR3 DNA: TGCAGCGTTGCCGGGACATTGCAAGAGACCCAGTACTTC; CDR3 protein: CSVAGTLQETQYF; J gene: TRBJ2-5; CDR3 length: 13; V gene: TRBV29-1; D gene: NA; clone size: NA
CDR3 DNA: TGCAGTGCTAGGTCAGCTCGGGGTCAAACCTTC; CDR3 protein: CSARSARGQTF; J gene: TRBJ1-2; CDR3 length: 11; V gene: TRBV20-1; D gene: NA; clone size: NA
CDR3 DNA: TGTGCCAGCAGTGAAGGGGCGAGACCCTATGGCTACACCTTC; CDR3 protein: CASSEGARPYGYTF; J gene: TRBJ1-2; CDR3 length: 14; V gene: TRBV25-1; D gene: NA; clone size: NA